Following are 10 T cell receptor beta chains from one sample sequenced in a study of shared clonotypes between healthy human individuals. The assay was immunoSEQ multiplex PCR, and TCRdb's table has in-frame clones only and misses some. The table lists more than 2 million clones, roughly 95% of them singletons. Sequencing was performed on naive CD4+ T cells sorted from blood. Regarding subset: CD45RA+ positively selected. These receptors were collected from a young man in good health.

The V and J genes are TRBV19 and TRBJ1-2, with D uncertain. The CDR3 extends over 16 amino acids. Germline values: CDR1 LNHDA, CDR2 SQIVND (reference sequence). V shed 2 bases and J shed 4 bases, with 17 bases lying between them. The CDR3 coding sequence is TGTGCCAGTAGTATAAAAGGACGGAGGGATACCTATGGCTACACCTTC. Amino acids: CASSIKGRRDTYGYTF.

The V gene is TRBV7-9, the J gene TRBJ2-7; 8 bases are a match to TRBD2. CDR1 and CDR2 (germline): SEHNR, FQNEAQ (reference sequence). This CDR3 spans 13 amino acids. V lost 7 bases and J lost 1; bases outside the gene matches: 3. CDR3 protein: CASMAGGSYEQYF. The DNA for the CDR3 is TGTGCCAGCATGGCGGGAGGTTCCTACGAGCAGTACTTC.

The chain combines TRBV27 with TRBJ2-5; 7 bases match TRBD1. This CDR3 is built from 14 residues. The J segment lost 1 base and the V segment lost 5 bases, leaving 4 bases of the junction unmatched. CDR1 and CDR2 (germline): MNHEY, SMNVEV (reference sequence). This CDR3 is CASSTRDSQETQYF. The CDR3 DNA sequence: TGTGCCAGCAGTACCCGGGACAGCCAAGAGACCCAGTACTTC.

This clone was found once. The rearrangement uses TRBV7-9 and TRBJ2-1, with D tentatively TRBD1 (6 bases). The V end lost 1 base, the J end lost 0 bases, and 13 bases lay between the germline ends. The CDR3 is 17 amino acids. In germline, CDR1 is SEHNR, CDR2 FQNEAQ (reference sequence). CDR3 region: CASSLGQARSSYNEQFF. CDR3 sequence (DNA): TGTGCCAGCAGCTTAGGACAGGCCAGGAGCTCCTACAATGAGCAGTTCTTC.

CDR3 amino acids: CASSQRGTHNTEAFF. CDR3 nucleotide sequence: TGTGCCAGCAGCCAGAGGGGGACACATAACACTGAAGCTTTCTTT. This chain joins TRBV28 and TRBJ1-1, with a possible D match to TRBD1 (6 bases). Trimming cost V 6 bases and J 2 bases, with 16 bases left between them. CDR1 MDHEN and CDR2 SYDVKM come from the germline V gene. The CDR3 contains 15 residues. Looking up the rest from reference TRBV28 and TRBJ1-1 gives the full variable domain: DVKVTQSSRYLVKRTGEKVFLECVQDMDHENMFWYRQDPGLGLRLIYFSYDVKMKEKGDIPEGYSVSREKKERFSLILESASTNQTSMYLCASSQRGTHNTEAFFGQGTRLTVV.

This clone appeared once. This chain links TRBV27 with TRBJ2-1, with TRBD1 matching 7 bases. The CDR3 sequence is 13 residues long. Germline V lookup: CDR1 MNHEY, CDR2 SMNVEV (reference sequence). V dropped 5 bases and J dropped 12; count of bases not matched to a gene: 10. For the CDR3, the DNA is TGTGCCAGCAGTCCGGACAGGTCCAGGGGGCAGTTCTTC. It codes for CASSPDRSRGQFF.

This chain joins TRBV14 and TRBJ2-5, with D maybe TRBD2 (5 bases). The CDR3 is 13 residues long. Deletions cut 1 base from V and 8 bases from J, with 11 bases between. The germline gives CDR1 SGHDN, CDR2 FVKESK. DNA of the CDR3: TGTGCCAGCAGCCAAGCAGGTTCGGGAACCCAGTACTTC. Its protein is CASSQAGSGTQYF.

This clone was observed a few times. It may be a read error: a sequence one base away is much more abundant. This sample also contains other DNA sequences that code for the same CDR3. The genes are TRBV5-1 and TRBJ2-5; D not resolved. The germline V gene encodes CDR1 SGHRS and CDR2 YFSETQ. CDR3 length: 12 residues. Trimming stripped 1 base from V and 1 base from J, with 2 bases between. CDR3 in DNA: TGCGCCAGCAGCTTGTCCCAAGAGACCCAGTACTTC. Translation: CASSLSQETQYF.

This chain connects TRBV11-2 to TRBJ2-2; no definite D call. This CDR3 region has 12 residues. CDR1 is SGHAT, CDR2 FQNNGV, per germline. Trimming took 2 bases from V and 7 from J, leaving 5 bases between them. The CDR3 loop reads CASSLLDGELFF. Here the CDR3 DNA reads TGTGCCAGCAGCTTACTCGACGGGGAGCTGTTTTTT.

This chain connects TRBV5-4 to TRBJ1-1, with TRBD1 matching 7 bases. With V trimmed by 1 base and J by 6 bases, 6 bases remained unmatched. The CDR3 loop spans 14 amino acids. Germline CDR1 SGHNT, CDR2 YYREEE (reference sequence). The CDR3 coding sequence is TGTGCCAGCAGCTTGAGACAGGGCCGTTCTGAAGCTTTCTTT. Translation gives CASSLRQGRSEAFF. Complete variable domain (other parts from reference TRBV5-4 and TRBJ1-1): ETGVTQSPTHLIKTRGQQVTLRCSSQSGHNTVSWYQQALGQGPQFIFQYYREEENGRGNFPPRFSGLQFPNYSSELNVNALELDDSALYLCASSLRQGRSEAFFGQGTRLTVV.